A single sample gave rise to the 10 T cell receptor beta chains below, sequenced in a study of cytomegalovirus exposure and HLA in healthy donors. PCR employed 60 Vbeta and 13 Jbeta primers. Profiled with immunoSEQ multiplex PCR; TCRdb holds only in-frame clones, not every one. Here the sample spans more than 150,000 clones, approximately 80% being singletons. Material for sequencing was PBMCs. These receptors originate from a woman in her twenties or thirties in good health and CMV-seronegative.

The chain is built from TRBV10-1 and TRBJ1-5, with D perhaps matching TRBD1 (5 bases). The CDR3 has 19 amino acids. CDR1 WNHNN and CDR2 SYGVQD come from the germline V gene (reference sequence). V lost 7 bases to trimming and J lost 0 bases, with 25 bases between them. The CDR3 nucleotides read TGCGCCAGCACCAATTCAGGGTCGGGGGTTTCCTATAGCAATCAGCCCCAGCATTTT. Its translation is CASTNSGSGVSYSNQPQHF.

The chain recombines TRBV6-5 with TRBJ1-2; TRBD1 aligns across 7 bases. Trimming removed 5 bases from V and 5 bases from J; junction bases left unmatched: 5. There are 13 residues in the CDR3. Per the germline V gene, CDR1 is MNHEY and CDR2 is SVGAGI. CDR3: CASSNSGGYGYTF. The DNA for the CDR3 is TGTGCCAGCAGTAATTCAGGGGGGTATGGCTACACCTTC.

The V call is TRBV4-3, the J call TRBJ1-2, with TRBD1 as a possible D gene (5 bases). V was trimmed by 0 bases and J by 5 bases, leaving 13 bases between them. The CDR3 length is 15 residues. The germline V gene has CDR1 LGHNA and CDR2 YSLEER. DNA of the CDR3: TGCGCCAGCAGCCAAGATACTGGGACTGCTTATGGCTACACCTTC. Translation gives CASSQDTGTAYGYTF.

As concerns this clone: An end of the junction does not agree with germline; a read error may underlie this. The CDR3 nucleotides are TGTGCCAGCAGCTTTAGCAAAGATACGCAGTATTTT. Translation gives CASSFSKDTQYF. The chain employs TRBV5-6 and TRBJ2-3; D remains ambiguous. Germline V CDR1 and CDR2: SGHDT, YYEEEE. The CDR3 is 12 residues long.

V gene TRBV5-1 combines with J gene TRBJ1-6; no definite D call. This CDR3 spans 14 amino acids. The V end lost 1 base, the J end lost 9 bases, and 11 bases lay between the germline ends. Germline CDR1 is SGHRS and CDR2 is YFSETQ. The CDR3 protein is CASSLIGEGSPLHF. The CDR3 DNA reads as TGCGCCAGCAGCTTGATCGGGGAAGGTTCACCCCTCCACTTT.

The CDR3 is CASNSPSGTDTQYF. CDR3 DNA: TGTGCCAGCAATTCCCCTAGCGGCACAGATACGCAGTATTTT. The chain combines TRBV28 with TRBJ2-3, with D perhaps matching TRBD2 (6 bases). Per germline, CDR1 MDHEN and CDR2 SYDVKM. Between the trimmed V and J ends, which lost 7 bases and 1 base, there was a span of 12 bases. This CDR3 is 14 amino acids long. The variable domain in full, completed from reference TRBV28 and TRBJ2-3, reads DVKVTQSSRYLVKRTGEKVFLECVQDMDHENMFWYRQDPGLGLRLIYFSYDVKMKEKGDIPEGYSVSREKKERFSLILESASTNQTSMYLCASNSPSGTDTQYFGPGTRLTVL.

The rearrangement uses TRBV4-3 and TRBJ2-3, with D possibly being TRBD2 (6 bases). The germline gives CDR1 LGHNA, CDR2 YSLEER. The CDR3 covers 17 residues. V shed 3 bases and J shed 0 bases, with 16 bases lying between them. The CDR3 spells CASSHQMTGVSTDTQYF. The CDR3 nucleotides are TGCGCCAGCAGCCACCAAATGACGGGAGTCAGCACAGATACGCAGTATTTT.

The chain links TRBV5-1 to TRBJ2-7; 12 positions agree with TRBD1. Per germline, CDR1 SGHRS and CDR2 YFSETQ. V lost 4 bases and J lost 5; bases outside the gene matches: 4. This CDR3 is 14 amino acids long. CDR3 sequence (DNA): TGCGCCAGCAGCACGGGACAGGGGGCCGACGAGCAGTACTTC. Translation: CASSTGQGADEQYF.

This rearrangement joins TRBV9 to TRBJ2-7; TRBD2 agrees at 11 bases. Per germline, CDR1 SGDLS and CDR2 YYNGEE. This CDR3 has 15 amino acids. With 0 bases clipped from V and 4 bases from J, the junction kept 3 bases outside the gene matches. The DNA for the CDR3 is TGTGCCAGCAGCGTAGGGGCTAGCGGGGGGTACGAGCAGTACTTC. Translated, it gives CASSVGASGGYEQYF.

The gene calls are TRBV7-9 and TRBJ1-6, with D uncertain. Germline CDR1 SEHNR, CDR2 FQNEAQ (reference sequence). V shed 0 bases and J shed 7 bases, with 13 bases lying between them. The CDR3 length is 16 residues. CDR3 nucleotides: TGTGCCAGCAGCTTAGCTGGGTCTCAGGTCAATTCACCCCTCCACTTT. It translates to CASSLAGSQVNSPLHF. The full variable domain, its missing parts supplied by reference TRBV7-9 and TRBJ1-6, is DTGVSQNPRHKITKRGQNVTFRCDPISEHNRLYWYRQTLGQGPEFLTYFQNEAQLEKSRLLSDRFSAERPKGSFSTLEIQRTEQGDSAMYLCASSLAGSQVNSPLHFGNGTRLTVT.